This T cell receptor beta chain originates from a study of CD8 T cells in Susac syndrome. RNA, at roughly 0.5 to 1 ug, was reverse transcribed with random hexamers. TCRdb re-analysed the immunoSEQ multiplex PCR reads in MiXCR, keeping a single row per CDR3 protein. The data show hundreds of thousands of distinct CDR3 sequences, over 85% seen once. There are 13 residues in the CDR3. Germline lookup yields CDR1 SGHRS and CDR2 YFSETQ. V was cut by 3 bases and J by 4 bases, with 10 bases left in between. This clonotype has a handful of counts. The sample taken for sequencing was CD4+ T cells from PBMCs. The clonotype originates from a human donor with multiple sclerosis. The chain combines TRBV5-1 with TRBJ2-5; D gene unclear. The CDR3 sequence: CASSSGPAETQYF. In DNA form, the CDR3 reads TGCGCCAGCAGCTCTGGACCCGCAGAGACCCAGTACTTC.